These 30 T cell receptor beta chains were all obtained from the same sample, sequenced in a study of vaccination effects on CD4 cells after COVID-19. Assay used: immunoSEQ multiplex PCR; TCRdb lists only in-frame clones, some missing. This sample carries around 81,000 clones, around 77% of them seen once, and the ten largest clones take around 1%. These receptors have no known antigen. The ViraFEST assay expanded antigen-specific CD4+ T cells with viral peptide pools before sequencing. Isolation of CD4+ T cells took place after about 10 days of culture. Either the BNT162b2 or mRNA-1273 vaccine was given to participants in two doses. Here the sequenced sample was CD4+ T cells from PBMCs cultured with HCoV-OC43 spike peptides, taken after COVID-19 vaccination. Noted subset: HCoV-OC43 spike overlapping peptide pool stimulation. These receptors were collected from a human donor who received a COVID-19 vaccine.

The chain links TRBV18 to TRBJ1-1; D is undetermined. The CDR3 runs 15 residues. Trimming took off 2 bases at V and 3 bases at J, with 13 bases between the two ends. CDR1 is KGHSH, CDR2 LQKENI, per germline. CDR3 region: CASSPSRGMDTEAFF. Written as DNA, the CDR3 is TGTGCCAGCTCACCATCTCGGGGTATGGACACTGAAGCTTTCTTT.

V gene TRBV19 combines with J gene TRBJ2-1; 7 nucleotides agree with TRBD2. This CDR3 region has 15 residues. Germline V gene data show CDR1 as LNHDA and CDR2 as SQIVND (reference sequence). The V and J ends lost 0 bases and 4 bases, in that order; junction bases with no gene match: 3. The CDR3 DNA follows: TGTGCCAGTAGTATAGACAGCGGGGCATACAATGAGCAGTTCTTC. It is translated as CASSIDSGAYNEQFF.

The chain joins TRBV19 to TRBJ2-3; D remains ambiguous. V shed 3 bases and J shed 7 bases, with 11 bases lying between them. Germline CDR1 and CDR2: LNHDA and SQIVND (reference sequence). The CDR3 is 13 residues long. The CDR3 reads CASSIETRNTQYF. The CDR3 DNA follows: TGTGCCAGTAGTATCGAGACGAGGAATACGCAGTATTTT.

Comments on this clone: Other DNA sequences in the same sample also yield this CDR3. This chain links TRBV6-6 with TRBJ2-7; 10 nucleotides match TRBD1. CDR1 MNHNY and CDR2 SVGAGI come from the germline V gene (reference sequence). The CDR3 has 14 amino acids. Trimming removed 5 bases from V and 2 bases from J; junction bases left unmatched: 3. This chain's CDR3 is CASSPGQGAYEQYV. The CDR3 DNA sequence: TGTGCCAGCAGTCCCGGACAGGGGGCCTACGAGCAGTACGTC.

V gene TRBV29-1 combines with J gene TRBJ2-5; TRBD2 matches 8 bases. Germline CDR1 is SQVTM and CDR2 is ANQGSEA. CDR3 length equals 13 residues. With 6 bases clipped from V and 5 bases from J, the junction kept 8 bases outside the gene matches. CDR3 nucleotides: TGCAGCGTCCAGCCGGGGGGGTCGGAGACCCAGTACTTC. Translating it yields CSVQPGGSETQYF.

The CDR3 DNA is TGTGCCAGCAGCCTTGGATCAACTAATGAAAAACTGTTTTTT. It codes for CASSLGSTNEKLFF. J is TRBJ1-4 and V is TRBV7-9; D unclear. Looked up from germline, CDR1 is SEHNR and CDR2 is FQNEAQ (reference sequence). V was pared by 5 bases and J by 0 bases, with 7 bases between. The CDR3 totals 14 residues.

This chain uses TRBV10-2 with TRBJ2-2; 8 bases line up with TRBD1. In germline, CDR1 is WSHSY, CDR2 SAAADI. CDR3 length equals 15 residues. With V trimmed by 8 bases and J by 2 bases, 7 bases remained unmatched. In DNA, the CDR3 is TGCGCCAGCGACCGGGACAGGACTAACACCGGGGAGCTGTTTTTT. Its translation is CASDRDRTNTGELFF.

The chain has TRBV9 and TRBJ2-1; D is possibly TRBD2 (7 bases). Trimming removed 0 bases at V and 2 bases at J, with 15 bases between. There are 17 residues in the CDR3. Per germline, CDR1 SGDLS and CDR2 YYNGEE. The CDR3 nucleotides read TGTGCCAGCAGCGTAGTTGGGGGGGCCAATACCTACAATGAGCAGTTCTTC. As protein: CASSVVGGANTYNEQFF.

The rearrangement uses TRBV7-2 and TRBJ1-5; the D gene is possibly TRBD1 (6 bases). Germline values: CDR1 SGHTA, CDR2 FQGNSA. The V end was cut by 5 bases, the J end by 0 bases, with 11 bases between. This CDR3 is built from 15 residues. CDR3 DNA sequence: TGTGCCAGCAGCCTAGAGGGGGGTAGCAATCAGCCCCAGCATTTT. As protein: CASSLEGGSNQPQHF.

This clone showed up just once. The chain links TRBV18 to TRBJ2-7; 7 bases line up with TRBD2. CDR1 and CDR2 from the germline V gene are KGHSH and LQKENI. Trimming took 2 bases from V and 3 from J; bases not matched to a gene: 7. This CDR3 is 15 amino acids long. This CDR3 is CASSPGSSGVYEQYV. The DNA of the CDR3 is TGTGCCAGCTCACCAGGGTCTAGCGGAGTCTACGAGCAGTACGTC.

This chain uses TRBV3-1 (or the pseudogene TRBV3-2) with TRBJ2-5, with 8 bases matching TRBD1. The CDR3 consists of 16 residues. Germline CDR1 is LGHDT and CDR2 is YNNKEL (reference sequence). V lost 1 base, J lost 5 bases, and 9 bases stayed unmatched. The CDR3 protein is CASSQGTGGYEETQYF. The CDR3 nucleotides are TGTGCCAGCAGCCAAGGTACAGGGGGTTATGAGGAGACCCAGTACTTC.

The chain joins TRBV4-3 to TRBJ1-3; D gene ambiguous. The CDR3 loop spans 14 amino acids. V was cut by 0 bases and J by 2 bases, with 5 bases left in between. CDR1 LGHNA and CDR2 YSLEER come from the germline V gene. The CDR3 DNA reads TGCGCCAGCAGCCAAGAGCCTACTGGAAACACCATATATTTT. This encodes CASSQEPTGNTIYF.

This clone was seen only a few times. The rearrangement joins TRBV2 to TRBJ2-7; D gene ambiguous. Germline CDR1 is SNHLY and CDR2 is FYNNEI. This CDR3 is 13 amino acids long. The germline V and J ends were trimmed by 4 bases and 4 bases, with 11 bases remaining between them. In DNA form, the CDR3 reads TGTGCCAGCAGTGTAGAGCGTGCGTACGAGCAGTACGTC. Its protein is CASSVERAYEQYV.

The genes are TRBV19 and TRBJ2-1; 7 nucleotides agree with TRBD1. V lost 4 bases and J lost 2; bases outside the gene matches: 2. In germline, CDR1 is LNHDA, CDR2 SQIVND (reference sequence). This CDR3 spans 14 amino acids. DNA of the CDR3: TGTGCCAGTAGTAATCAGGGGGCCTACAATGAGCAGTTCTTC. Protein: CASSNQGAYNEQFF.

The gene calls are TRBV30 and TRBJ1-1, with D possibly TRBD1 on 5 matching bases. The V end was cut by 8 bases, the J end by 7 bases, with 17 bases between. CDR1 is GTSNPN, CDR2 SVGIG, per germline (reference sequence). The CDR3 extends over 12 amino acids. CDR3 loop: CARFPRVSEAFF. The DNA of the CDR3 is TGTGCCCGCTTTCCCAGGGTGAGTGAAGCTTTCTTT. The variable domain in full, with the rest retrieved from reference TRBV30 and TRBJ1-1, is SQTIHQWPATLVQPVGSPLSLECTVEGTSNPNLYWYRQAAGRGLQLLFYSVGIGQISSEVPQNLSASRPQDRQFILSSKKLLLSDSGFYLCARFPRVSEAFFGQGTRLTVV.

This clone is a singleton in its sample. The CDR3 sequence is CASSLQSQSNGYTF. The CDR3 nucleotides read TGTGCCAGCAGCTTACAGTCACAGTCAAATGGCTACACCTTC. The chain uses TRBV7-8 and TRBJ1-2; D gene uncertain. Germline CDR1 SGHVS, CDR2 FQNEAQ. Trimming pared 2 bases from V and 6 bases from J, leaving 13 bases between. The CDR3 totals 14 residues.

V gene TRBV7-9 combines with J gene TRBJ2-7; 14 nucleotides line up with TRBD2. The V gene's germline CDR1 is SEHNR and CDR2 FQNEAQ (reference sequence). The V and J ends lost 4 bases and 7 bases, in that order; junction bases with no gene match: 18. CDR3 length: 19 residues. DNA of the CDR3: TGTGCCAGCAGCTCCCCTGGGGGGACTAGCGGGGGAAAGTCCCCGGAGCAGTACGTC. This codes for CASSSPGGTSGGKSPEQYV.

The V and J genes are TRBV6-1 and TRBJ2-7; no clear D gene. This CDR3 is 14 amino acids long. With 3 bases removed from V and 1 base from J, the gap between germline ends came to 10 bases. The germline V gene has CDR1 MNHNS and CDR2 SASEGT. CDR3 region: CASSDNPSSYEQYV. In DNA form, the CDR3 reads TGTGCCAGCAGTGATAACCCGTCGTCCTACGAGCAGTACGTC.

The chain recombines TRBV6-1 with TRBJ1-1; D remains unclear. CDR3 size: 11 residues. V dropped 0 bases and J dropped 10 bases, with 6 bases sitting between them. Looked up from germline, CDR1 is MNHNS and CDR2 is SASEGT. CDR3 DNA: TGTGCCAGCAGTGAAGCCCTGGGAGCTTTCTTT. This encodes CASSEALGAFF.

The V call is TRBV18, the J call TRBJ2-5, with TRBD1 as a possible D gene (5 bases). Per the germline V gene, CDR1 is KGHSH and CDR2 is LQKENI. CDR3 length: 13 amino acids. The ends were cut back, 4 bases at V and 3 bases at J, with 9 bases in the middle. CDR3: CASSLDRKETQYF. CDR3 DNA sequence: TGTGCCAGCTCACTTGACAGAAAAGAGACCCAGTACTTC. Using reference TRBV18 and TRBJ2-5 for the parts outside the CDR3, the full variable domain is NAGVMQNPRHLVRRRGQEARLRCSPMKGHSHVYWYRQLPEEGLKFMVYLQKENIIDESGMPKERFSAEFPKEGPSILRIQQVVRGDSAAYFCASSLDRKETQYFGPGTRLLVL.

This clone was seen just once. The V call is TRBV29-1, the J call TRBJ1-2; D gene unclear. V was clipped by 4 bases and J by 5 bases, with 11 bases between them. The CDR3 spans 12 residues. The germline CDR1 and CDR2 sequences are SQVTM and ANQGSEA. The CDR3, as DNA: TGCAGCGTTGGGATACAGCAATATGGCTACACCTTC. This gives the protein CSVGIQQYGYTF.

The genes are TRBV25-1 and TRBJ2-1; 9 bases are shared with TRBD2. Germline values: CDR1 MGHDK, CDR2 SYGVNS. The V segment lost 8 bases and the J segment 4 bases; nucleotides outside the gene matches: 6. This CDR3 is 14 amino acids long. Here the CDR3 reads CASGGGGDYNEQFF. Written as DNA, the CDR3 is TGTGCCAGCGGGGGCGGGGGGGATTACAATGAGCAGTTCTTC.

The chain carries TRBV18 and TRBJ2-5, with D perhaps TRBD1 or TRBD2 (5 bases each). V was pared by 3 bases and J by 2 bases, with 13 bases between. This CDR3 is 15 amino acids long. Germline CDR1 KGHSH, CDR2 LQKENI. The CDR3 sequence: CASSPPGHSQETQYF. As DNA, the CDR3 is TGTGCCAGCTCACCCCCGGGGCATTCACAAGAGACCCAGTACTTC.

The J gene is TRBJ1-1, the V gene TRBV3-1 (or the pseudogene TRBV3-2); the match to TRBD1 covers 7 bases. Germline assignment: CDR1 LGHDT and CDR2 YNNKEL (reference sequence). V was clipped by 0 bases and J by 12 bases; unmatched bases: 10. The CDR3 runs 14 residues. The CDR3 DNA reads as TGTGCCAGCAGCCAAGATACCCGCCCGACAGGGACTTTCTTT. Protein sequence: CASSQDTRPTGTFF.

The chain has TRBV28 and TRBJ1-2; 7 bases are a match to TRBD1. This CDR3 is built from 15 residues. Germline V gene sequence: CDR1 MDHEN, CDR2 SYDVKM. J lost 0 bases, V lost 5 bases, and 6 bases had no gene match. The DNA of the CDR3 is TGTGCCAGCAGTCCCGGACAGGCGTCTAACTATGGCTACACCTTC. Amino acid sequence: CASSPGQASNYGYTF.

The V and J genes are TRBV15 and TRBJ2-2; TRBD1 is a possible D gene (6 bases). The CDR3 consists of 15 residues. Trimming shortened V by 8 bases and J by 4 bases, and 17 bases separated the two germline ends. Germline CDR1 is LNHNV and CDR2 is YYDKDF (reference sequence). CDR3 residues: CATWPGRGGTGELFF. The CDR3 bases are TGTGCCACCTGGCCGGGCCGAGGGGGCACCGGGGAGCTGTTTTTT.

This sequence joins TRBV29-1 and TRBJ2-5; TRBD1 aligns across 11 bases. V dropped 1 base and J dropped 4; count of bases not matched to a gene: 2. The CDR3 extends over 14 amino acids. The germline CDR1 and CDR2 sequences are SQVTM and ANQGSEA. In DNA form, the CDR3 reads TGCAGCGTTGAAGGGACAGGGGGCGGAGAGACCCAGTACTTC. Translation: CSVEGTGGGETQYF. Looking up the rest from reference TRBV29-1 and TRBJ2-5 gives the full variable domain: SAVISQKPSRDICQRGTSLTIQCQVDSQVTMMFWYRQQPGQSLTLIATANQGSEATYESGFVIDKFPISRPNLTFSTLTVSNMSPEDSSIYLCSVEGTGGGETQYFGPGTRLLVL.

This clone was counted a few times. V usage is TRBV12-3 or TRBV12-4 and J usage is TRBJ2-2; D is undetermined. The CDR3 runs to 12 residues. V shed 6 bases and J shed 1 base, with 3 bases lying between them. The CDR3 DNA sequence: TGTGCCAGCAGAGTGAACACCGGGGAGCTGTTTTTT. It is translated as CASRVNTGELFF.

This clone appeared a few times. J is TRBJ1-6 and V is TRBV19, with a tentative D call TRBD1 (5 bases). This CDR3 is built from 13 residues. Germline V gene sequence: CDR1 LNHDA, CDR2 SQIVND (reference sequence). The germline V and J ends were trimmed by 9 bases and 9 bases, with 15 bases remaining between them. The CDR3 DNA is TGTGCCAGCAGGCCCCGTGGGGCTTCACCCCTCCACTTT. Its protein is CASRPRGASPLHF.

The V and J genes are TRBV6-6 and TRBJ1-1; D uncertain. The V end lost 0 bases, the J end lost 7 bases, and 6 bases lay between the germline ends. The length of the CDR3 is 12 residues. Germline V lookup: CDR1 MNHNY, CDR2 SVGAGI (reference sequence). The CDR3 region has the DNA TGTGCCAGCAGTTACTCGAACGGTGAAGCTTTCTTT. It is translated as CASSYSNGEAFF.